Included here is one T cell receptor beta chain sequence, with context. The V and J ends lost 8 bases and 1 base respectively, with 16 bases between them. This CDR3 is built from 15 residues. Germline loops: CDR1 SGHTA, CDR2 FQGNSA. Libraries were prepared by immunoSEQ multiplex PCR; TCRdb keeps only in-frame clonotypes and omits some of them. The top ten hold approximately 2.5% of the sample, which has tens of thousands of clones, roughly 87% seen once. This entry belongs to a study of OX40 agonist ivuxolimab in advanced cancers. Study at large: A partial response was reached by three patients: one with hepatocellular carcinoma and two with cutaneous melanoma.

Drawing of blood for sampling happened at baseline, at cycle 4 day 1, and at cycle 7 day 1. The source of this sequence is an adult with an advanced solid tumor such as melanoma, head and neck, liver or kidney cancer. The V call is TRBV7-2, the J call TRBJ2-3; the D gene could be TRBD1 or TRBD2 (5 bases each). Material: CD4+ or CD8+ T cells sorted from blood, obtained in a trial of the OX40 agonist ivuxolimab. The CDR3 DNA sequence: TGTGCCAGCGGTTTGAGGACACTAGGCACAGATACGCAGTATTTT. Translation: CASGLRTLGTDTQYF.